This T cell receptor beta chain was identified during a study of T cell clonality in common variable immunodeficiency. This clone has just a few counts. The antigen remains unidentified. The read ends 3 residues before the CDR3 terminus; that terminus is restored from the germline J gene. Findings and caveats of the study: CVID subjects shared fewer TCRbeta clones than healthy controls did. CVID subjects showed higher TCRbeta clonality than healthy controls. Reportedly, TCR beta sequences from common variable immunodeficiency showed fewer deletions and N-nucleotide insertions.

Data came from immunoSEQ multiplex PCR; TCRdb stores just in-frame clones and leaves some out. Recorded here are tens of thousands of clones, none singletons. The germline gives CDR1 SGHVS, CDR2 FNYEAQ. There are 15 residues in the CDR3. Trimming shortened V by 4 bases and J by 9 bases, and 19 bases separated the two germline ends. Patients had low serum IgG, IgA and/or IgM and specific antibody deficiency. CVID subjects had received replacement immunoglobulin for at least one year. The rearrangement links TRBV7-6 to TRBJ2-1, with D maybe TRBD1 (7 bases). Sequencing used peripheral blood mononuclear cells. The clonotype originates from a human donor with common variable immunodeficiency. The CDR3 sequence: CASSSTTRGAGEQFF. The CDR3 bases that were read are TGTGCCAGCAGCTCAACTACCAGGGGGGCCGGTGAG.